This is a list of T cell receptor beta chains from one sample in a study of shared clonotypes between healthy human individuals. Sequencing used immunoSEQ multiplex PCR; TCRdb keeps in-frame clones, though not all of them. The data show fewer than 700,000 clones, with roughly 95% seen just once and over 0.095% held by the top ten. Input material: naive CD8+ T cells sorted from blood. The source of these receptors is a woman in her thirties in good health. The conserved cysteine and the conserved F or W are not part of the CDR3 here. Each record gives: J gene, V gene, clone size, CDR3 protein. Size values are once, few and many counts, or a class for expanded clones, and some rows have none.

>TRBJ2-1|TRBV4-1|once
ASSKPGQSYNEQF
>TRBJ1-1|TRBV5-6|NA
ASSTDRAAEAF
>TRBJ1-5|TRBV27|NA
ASSLVAGQPQH
>TRBJ2-2|TRBV19|NA
ASSITGAKTGELF
>TRBJ2-1|TRBV29-1|NA
SVHPGPNNEQF
>TRBJ2-7|TRBV29-1|NA
SVLGEDNLLEQY
>TRBJ2-1|TRBV29-1|NA
SVHRASGYYNEQF
>TRBJ1-2|TRBV5-6|NA
ASSLVAAGGLYGYT
>TRBJ1-3|TRBV29-1|NA
SVVGAPTSGNTIY
>TRBJ1-4|TRBV4-1|once
ASSQGTAYNEKLF
>TRBJ1-1|TRBV5-1|NA
ASSLVVGENTEAF
>TRBJ1-1|TRBV6-5|once
ASSDTSEAF
>TRBJ1-3|TRBV9|NA
ASSAWSGAGNTIY
>TRBJ2-1|TRBV28|NA
ASSLTGEYNEQF
>TRBJ1-1|TRBV4-1|NA
ASSQFPGGNTEAF
>TRBJ2-3|TRBV7-2|NA
ASSALAGGTDTQY
>TRBJ2-5|TRBV12-5|NA
ASGLAVRGLGETQY
>TRBJ2-7|TRBV29-1|NA
SVERLSGGGYEQY
>TRBJ1-2|TRBV5-5|NA
ASSLGFTGGHGYT
>TRBJ2-7|TRBV11-1|NA
ASSPPRIFRDSGYEQY
>TRBJ2-7|TRBV2|NA
ASRTGQGAAHEQY
>TRBJ2-7|TRBV15|NA
ATSSVLALGFYEQY
>TRBJ2-5|TRBV4-1|NA
ASSQRLETTQY
>TRBJ2-7|TRBV7-9|NA
ASSLNSYEQY
>TRBJ2-7|TRBV27|NA
ASSVDRGYEQY
>TRBJ2-7|TRBV27|once
ASSLGTARSYEQY
>NA|TRBV11-2|NA
ASQIRGYEQY
>TRBJ2-7|TRBV28|NA
ASSFAGGTYEQY
>TRBJ2-2|TRBV2|NA
ASSVFSSGRANTGELF
>TRBJ2-5|TRBV27|NA
ASSFFRGQETQY
>TRBJ1-1|TRBV5-6|NA
ASRTQGSTEAF
>TRBJ1-5|TRBV28|NA
ASSLYNQPQH
>TRBJ2-7|TRBV19|NA
ASSVAGSSYEQY
>TRBJ1-2|TRBV27|NA
ASSATGELGWYGYT
>TRBJ1-2|TRBV25-1|NA
ANSFGPHYGYT
>TRBJ2-1|TRBV5-1|NA
ASRVGRAFYNEQF
>TRBJ1-5|TRBV9|NA
ASSSDVGNQPQH
>TRBJ2-2|TRBV13|NA
ASSPLAGGPSGELF
>TRBJ2-1|TRBV5-1|once
ASSLAGGNNEQF
>TRBJ2-7|TRBV29-1|NA
SVETGGSYEQY
>TRBJ2-2|TRBV23-1|NA
ASSIRGSTGELF
>TRBJ1-5|TRBV19|NA
ASSPQGYALEPQH
>TRBJ1-2|TRBV6-1|NA
ASSEWGSPNYGYT
>TRBJ1-5|TRBV5-5|NA
ASSPGVGSLQPQH
>TRBJ2-2|TRBV7-9|NA
ASSSVDRGTGELF
>TRBJ1-4|TRBV30|once
AWSVGLGESDEKLF
>TRBJ2-7|TRBV4-2|NA
ASSQGRSSYEQY
>TRBJ1-1|TRBV27|NA
ASTPQPGTEAF
>NA|TRBV27|once
ASSLPGRGPHEQY
>TRBJ2-7|TRBV4-1|once
ASSERAASYEQY
>TRBJ2-5|TRBV28|NA
ASSSAGQQETQY
>TRBJ1-4|TRBV19|few
ASSRTEKLF
>TRBJ2-1|TRBV28|NA
ASSLFRASESNEQF